This entry concerns a single TCR beta chain. This entry comes from a study of blood T cell repertoires in COVID-19. At the level of the study: Acute-phase and convalescent COVID-19 samples originated in the United States, Italy and Spain. T cells, B-cell-depleted T cells, or PBMCs provided the cDNA or gDNA that served as material.

Participants came from 20 to 25 US areas, aged roughly 18 to 89 years. Trimming took 8 bases from V and 3 from J; bases not matched to a gene: 13. Germline V gene data show CDR1 as MNHEY and CDR2 as SVGAGI. The length of the CDR3 is 15 residues. Sequencing was performed with immunoSEQ multiplex PCR; in TCRdb, only in-frame clones are kept and a portion is missing. This table holds about 330,000 clones, roughly 86% found once. The sequencing sample was made of PBMCs or T cells enriched from blood (not recorded which). This receptor was identified in a woman in her twenties or thirties who had recovered from COVID-19. V and J are TRBV6-5 and TRBJ2-7; TRBD1 matches 7 bases. The CDR3 DNA sequence: TGTGCCAGCCAGCTGATTCCGGGACAGAGCTACGAGCAGTACTTC. Protein sequence: CASQLIPGQSYEQYF.